Following are 9 T cell receptor beta chains from one sample sequenced in a study of human T cells and chemical hapten exposure. Time point meaning: patch test 3, about 24 weeks after DPC sensitization. Specified treatment: therapeutic diphenylcyclopropenone sensitization with weekly scalp DPC. MiXCR was run by TCRdb on the RACE reads, yielding one entry per CDR3 protein. The sample contains over 55,000 distinct CDR3 sequences, around 10% of which appear only once. The sample here was whole blood, taken in connection with sensitization to the hapten diphenylcyclopropenone (DPC). The receptors here all came from a woman between 50 and 59 years old with alopecia areata. Some clones in this sample may be carry-over from other donors' samples.

This clonotype was detected many times. This chain uses TRBV20-1 with TRBJ2-1, with TRBD2 matching 15 bases. The germline gives CDR1 DFQATT, CDR2 SNEGSKA (reference sequence). The CDR3 is made up of 16 amino acids. The trim removed 6 bases at V and 3 bases at J, leaving 6 bases unmatched. The DNA of the CDR3 is TGCAGTGCGACGAAGGGACTAGCGGGGGGCTACAATGAGCAGTTCTTC. This encodes CSATKGLAGGYNEQFF.

Many counts were recorded for this clonotype. The DNA of the CDR3 is TGCGCCAGCAGCCAAGAGGTGATGTCTGGGGCCAACGTCCTGACTTTC. Translation gives CASSQEVMSGANVLTF. V and J are TRBV4-3 and TRBJ2-6; the D is unclear. CDR1 is LGHNA and CDR2 is YSLEER in the germline V gene. V was trimmed by 0 bases and J by 1 base, leaving 7 bases between them. The CDR3 has 16 amino acids.

The chain joins TRBV7-9 to TRBJ2-1, with a tentative D call TRBD2 (5 bases). Germline V gene lookup returns CDR1 SEHNR and CDR2 FQNEAQ (reference sequence). The CDR3 has 15 amino acids. The ends were cut back, 5 bases at V and 0 bases at J, with 11 bases in the middle. The CDR3 DNA follows: TGTGCCAGCAGCCCACCGGGGAGCTCCTACAATGAGCAGTTCTTC. This sequence encodes CASSPPGSSYNEQFF.

In this sample, this clonotype turned up a few times. The V and J genes are TRBV28 and TRBJ2-7, with 8 bases that match TRBD1. This CDR3 has 14 amino acids. The V segment lost 4 bases and the J segment 6 bases; nucleotides outside the gene matches: 8. CDR1 and CDR2 (germline): MDHEN, SYDVKM. CDR3 in amino acids: CASSSRTGFSEQYF. CDR3 DNA sequence: TGTGCCAGCAGTTCAAGGACAGGGTTTAGCGAGCAGTACTTC.

In this sample, this clonotype turned up a few times. The chain is built from TRBV19 and TRBJ1-4; no definite D call. Looked up from germline, CDR1 is LNHDA and CDR2 is SQIVND (reference sequence). The CDR3 is made up of 14 amino acids. The germline V and J ends were trimmed by 3 bases and 6 bases, with 11 bases remaining between them. The CDR3 loop is CASSIMSSDEKLFF. CDR3 sequence (DNA): TGTGCCAGTAGTATCATGAGCAGCGATGAAAAACTGTTTTTT.

The gene calls are TRBV25-1 and TRBJ2-5; possibly TRBD2 for D (5 bases). Germline values: CDR1 MGHDK, CDR2 SYGVNS. The CDR3 is 14 amino acids. Between the trimmed V and J ends, which lost 2 bases and 3 bases, there was a span of 10 bases. CDR3 sequence (DNA): TGTGCCAGCAGTGAAATCCGGCGGGAAGAGACCCAGTACTTC. Its protein is CASSEIRREETQYF.

This clonotype was counted ten times or more. This chain uses TRBV28 with TRBJ2-1, with a tentative D call TRBD1 (5 bases). In germline, CDR1 is MDHEN, CDR2 SYDVKM. Trimming left V 3 bases short and J 0 bases short, with 15 bases between. The CDR3 has 17 amino acids. The CDR3 DNA is TGTGCCAGCAGTTTGTTTGACAGAACTCGCTCCTACAATGAGCAGTTCTTC. The encoded protein is CASSLFDRTRSYNEQFF.

The sample holds a few counts of this clonotype. The V call is TRBV11-2, the J call TRBJ2-3; either TRBD1 or TRBD2 may fit D (5 bases each). With 3 bases removed from V and 2 bases from J, the gap between germline ends came to 9 bases. Germline V gene data show CDR1 as SGHAT and CDR2 as FQNNGV. This CDR3 contains 14 residues. Here the CDR3 DNA reads TGTGCCAGCAGCTTGGGACCTCTCACAGATACGCAGTATTTT. It is translated as CASSLGPLTDTQYF.

Many counts were recorded for this clonotype. One end of the junction varies from germline; a read error may be responsible. The chain has TRBV18 and TRBJ1-1; TRBD1 aligns across 9 bases. Germline loops: CDR1 KGHSH, CDR2 LQKENI. The CDR3 runs to 14 residues. CDR3 DNA sequence: TGTGCCAGTACCGGGACAGGGTTGAAAACTGAAGCTTTCTTT. Protein product: CASTGTGLKTEAFF.